This TCR beta chain was profiled in a study of T cells in Graves' hyperthyroidism and ophthalmopathy (dated by TCRdb to between 2017 and 2020). In the study overall: Peripheral blood samples were taken at initial diagnosis, before any treatment was given. After sampling, hyperthyroidism patients received methimazole starting at 30 mg daily, and ophthalmopathy patients received high-dose intravenous methylprednisolone. The approximately 98 discovery patients were randomly divided into training and test sets at a 7:3 ratio. According to the paper, TCR Vbeta CDR3 sequencing was carried out on 135 peripheral blood samples, which came from under 50 ophthalmopathy, approximately 78 hyperthyroidism and approximately 17 progressor patients. An independent validation cohort of fewer than 20 hyperthyroidism patients and approximately 17 patients who later progressed to ophthalmopathy tested prospective prediction of ophthalmopathy. In over five Graves' hyperthyroidism patients, the study also compared T-cell repertoires from thyroid tissue with T-cell repertoires from blood. TCR V-J signatures able to tell the groups apart were searched for in a discovery cohort of approximately 95 patients, of whom around 43 had Graves' ophthalmopathy and roughly 58 had stable Graves' hyperthyroidism. Findings and caveats that apply to the study as a whole: Most expanded thyroid clonotypes (frequency above 0.001) were also found in blood, which suggests that blood repertoires may mirror thyroid immune responses. A 13 V-J signature model separated ophthalmopathy from stable hyperthyroidism, with over 85% sensitivity and 81.08% specificity in cross-validation and 80%/75% in testing. Sample size was not statistically predetermined, and blinding of investigators to group allocation was not performed. In validation, progression to ophthalmopathy was predicted by the model with around 71% sensitivity and around 76% specificity, a median of 6.5 months before onset.

CDR1 and CDR2 are drawn from the germline V gene: SNHLY, FYNNEI. Germline trimming: 8 bases from V, 1 base from J; junction bases outside gene matches: 4. The CDR3 goes from the cysteine to the phenylalanine over 14 residues. Only CDR3 DNA is held: 42 bases, read in frame from base 1. The hyperthyroidism patients were between 18 and 65 years old and newly diagnosed, with a disease duration of less than 2 months. Any patient with an uncontrolled infection, another autoimmune disease, pregnancy or lactation was excluded. Diagnoses were established on the basis of clinical symptoms, serum thyroxine and TRAb, thyroid ultrasound, and orbital computed tomography. Blood from progressor patients was drawn when they were first diagnosed with hyperthyroidism, before any ophthalmopathy symptoms appeared. PBMCs were separated from over 9 ml of fresh peripheral blood using Ficoll-Paque density gradient centrifugation. Patients classed as progressors first received a Graves' hyperthyroidism diagnosis and then went on to develop ophthalmopathy during follow-up. Total RNA was extracted using Trizol reagent, and RNA quality was assessed on an Agilent 2100 Bioanalyzer.

The TCR beta CDR3 regions were amplified from RNA transcripts. A first-round RT-PCR of the TCR CDR3 used the HTBI primer set with the Qiagen OneStep RT-PCR kit. The libraries were constructed in a second round of multiplex PCR and then size-selected and purified. Sequencing of the libraries was done on an Illumina HiSeq2000 using paired-end 100 bp reads. The authors processed their data as follows. SOAPnuke was used to process the raw data, with reads discarded if the reads contained adapters or uncalled bases, had a mean Phred below 15, or lacked an exact constant-primer or identifier match. High-quality paired reads were merged using COPE v1.2.5, and each unique nucleotide sequence was defined as a clonotype. MiTCR v1.1 was used to align the clonotypes against IMGT TRBV, TRBD and TRBJ reference segments. The analysis was restricted to V-J combinations with a frequency above 0.0001, which together covered approximately 99% of the repertoires. The TCS score was defined as F50 (clonal expansion) divided by E x V (chaos), with BLOSUM62-based TCRdist calculated between CDR3 peptides within each V-J. Welch's t-statistics and random forest reduced roughly 540 V-J features to 13, which were used in a naive Bayes classifier (R e1071). TCRdb itself trimmed the public reads at Q25 with fastp, ran MiXCR and retained productive beta chains. Rows are combined by CDR3 protein, so each entry shows the most common genes and DNA. TCRdb, rather than the study authors, made the V and J calls. This sample holds under 200,000 distinct CDR3 sequences; over 7.5% were observed only once. Approximately 24% of the sample is held by the ten biggest clonotypes.

Ten or more counts support this clonotype. The antigen it binds to is not known. Qualities for individual bases were not recorded, and no much larger clone is one base off. This receptor was identified in a woman between 18 and 29 years old with Graves' hyperthyroidism that later progressed to Graves' ophthalmopathy. Recombination linked TRBV2 to TRBJ2-7, and 11 junctional nucleotides match TRBD2. The sample was blood. The nucleotide sequence reads as follows: TGTGCCAGCGCCAGACTAGCGGGATCCTACGAGCAGTACTTC. Its protein reads: CASARLAGSYEQYF.